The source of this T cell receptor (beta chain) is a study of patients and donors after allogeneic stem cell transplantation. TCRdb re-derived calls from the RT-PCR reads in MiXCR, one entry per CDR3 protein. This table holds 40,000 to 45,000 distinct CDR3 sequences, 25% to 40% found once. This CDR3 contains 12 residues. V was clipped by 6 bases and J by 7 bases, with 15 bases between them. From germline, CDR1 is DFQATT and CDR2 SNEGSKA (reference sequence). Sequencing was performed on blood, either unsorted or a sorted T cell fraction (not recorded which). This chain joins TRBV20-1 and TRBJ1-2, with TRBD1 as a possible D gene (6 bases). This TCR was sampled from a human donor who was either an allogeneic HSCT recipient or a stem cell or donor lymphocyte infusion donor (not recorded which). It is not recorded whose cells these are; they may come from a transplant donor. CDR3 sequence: CSATFRGAGYTF. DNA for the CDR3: TGCAGTGCAACGTTCAGGGGCGCTGGCTACACCTTC.